This T cell receptor beta chain originates from a study of blood T cell repertoires in COVID-19. Data came from immunoSEQ multiplex PCR; TCRdb stores just in-frame clones and leaves some out. The sample includes more than 200,000 clones, roughly 84% seen only once; the top ten take more than 7%. Looked up from germline, CDR1 is LGHDT and CDR2 is YNNKEL (reference sequence). Trimming removed 4 bases from V and 2 bases from J, with 9 bases in between. The CDR3 consists of 14 residues. The study assigned cohorts using participant-reported clinical history. This clone was recorded a few times. Material: PBMCs or T cells enriched from blood (not recorded which). The receptor was derived from a man aged 25-40 years in a cohort exposed to, infected with or recovered from COVID-19 (not recorded which). This chain connects TRBV3-1 (or the pseudogene TRBV3-2) to TRBJ1-5, with D perhaps TRBD1 (6 bases). CDR3 in amino acids: CASSRRQGNQPQHF. DNA of the CDR3: TGTGCCAGCAGCCGAAGACAGGGCAATCAGCCCCAGCATTTT.